This TCR beta chain was captured in a study of blood T cell repertoires in COVID-19. This clone was seen only once. Repertoires were generated with immunoSEQ multiplex PCR, while TCRdb's copy carries only in-frame clones and drops some. The sample comprises approximately 89,000 clones, roughly 92% of which are singletons, and roughly 6.6% rests with the top ten. This CDR3 comprises 16 residues. Per the germline V gene, CDR1 is LGHNA and CDR2 is YSLEER. Trimming took off 0 bases at V and 0 bases at J, with 9 bases between the two ends. The sample consisted of peripheral blood. The clonotype originates from a woman in her sixties or seventies with active COVID-19. This sequence joins TRBV4-3 and TRBJ1-3; D is unresolved. CDR3 coding DNA: TGCGCCAGCAGCCAAGATTATTCGTTCTCTGGAAACACCATATATTTT. As protein: CASSQDYSFSGNTIYF.